This paragraph covers one T cell receptor beta chain sequence. Its antigen is undetermined. Single viable CD3+CD4+CD8-CD45RO+ cells were sorted as the memory CD4+ T cells. Serum IgG to CMV pp150, pp28, p38 and p52 defined serostatus. This specimen comes from a study of memory CD4+ T cells and cytomegalovirus serostatus. Looking at the study overall: Donors were healthy Belgian adults, under 10 CMV seropositive and 20 to 30 seronegative.

Measured with immunoSEQ multiplex PCR; TCRdb has only the in-frame clones, and not every one. The data contain 70,000 or so clones, roughly 78% of them singletons. Study outcomes and limitations: The CMV-associated TCR signature appears largely within the CD4+ memory repertoire. About 40% of the roughly 160 known CMV-associated TCRbeta sequences appeared in CD4+ memory.

CDR1 LGHNA and CDR2 YNFKEQ come from the germline V gene. The germline V and J ends were trimmed by 0 bases and 3 bases, with 13 bases remaining between them. The CDR3 has 16 residues. This TCR was sampled from an adult in good health and CMV-seropositive. The sequencing sample was made of memory CD4+ T cells from blood. The chain combines TRBV4-2 with TRBJ2-3, with D perhaps TRBD1 (5 bases). CDR3 region: CASSQDSPSGTDTQYF. Here the CDR3 DNA reads TGTGCCAGCAGCCAAGATTCCCCCTCAGGGACAGATACGCAGTATTTT.